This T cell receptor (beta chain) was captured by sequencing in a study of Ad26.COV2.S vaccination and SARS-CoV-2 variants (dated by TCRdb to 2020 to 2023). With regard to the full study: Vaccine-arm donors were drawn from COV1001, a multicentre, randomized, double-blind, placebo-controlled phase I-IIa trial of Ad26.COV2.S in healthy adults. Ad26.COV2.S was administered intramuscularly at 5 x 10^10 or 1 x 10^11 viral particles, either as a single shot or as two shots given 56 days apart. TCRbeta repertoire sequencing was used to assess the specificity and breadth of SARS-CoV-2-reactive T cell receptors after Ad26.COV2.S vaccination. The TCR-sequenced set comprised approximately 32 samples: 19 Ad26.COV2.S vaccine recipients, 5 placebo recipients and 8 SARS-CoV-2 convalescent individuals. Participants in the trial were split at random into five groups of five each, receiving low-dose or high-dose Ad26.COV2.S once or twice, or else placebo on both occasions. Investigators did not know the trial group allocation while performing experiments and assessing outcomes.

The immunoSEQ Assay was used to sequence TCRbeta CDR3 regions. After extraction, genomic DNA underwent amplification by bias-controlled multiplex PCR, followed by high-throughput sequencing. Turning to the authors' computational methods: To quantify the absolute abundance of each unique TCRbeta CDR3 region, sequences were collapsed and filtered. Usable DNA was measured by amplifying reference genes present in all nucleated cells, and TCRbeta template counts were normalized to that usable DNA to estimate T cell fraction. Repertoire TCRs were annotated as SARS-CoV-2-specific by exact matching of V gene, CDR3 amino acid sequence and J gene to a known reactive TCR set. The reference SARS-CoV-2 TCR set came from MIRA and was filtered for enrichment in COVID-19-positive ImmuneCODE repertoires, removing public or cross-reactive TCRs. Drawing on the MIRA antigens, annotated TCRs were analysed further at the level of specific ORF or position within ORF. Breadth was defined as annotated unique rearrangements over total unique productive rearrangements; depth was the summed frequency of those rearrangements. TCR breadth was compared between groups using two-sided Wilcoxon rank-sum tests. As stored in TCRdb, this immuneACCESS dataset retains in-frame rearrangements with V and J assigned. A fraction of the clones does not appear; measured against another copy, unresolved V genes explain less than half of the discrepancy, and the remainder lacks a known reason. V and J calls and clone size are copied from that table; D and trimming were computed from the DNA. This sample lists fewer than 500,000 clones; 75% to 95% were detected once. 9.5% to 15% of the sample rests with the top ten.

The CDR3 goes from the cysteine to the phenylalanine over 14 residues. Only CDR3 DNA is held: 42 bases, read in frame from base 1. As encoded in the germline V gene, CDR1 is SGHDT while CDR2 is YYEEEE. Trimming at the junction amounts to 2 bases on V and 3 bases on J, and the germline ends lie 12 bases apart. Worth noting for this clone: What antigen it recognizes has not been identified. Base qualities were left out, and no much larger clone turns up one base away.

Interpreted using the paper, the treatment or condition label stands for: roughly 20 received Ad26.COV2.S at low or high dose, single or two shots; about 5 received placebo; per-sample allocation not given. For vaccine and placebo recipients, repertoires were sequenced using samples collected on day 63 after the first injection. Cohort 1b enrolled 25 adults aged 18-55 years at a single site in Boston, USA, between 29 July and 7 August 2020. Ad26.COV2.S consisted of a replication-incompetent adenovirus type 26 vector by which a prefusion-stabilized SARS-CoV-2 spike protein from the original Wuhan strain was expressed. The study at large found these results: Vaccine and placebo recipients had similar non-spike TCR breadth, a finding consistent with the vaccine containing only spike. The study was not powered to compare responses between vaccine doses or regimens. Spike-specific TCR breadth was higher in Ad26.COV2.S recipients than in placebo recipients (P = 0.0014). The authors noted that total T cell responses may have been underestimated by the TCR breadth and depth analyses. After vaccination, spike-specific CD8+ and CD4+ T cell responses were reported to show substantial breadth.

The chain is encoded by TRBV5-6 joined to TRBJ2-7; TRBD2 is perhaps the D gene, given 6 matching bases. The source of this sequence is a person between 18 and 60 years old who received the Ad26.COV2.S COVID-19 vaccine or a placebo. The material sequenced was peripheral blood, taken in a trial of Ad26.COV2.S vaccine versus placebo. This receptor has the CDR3 CASSFLTRHYEQYF. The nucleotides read TGTGCCAGCAGCTTCTTGACTAGACACTACGAGCAGTACTTC.